The rows below give T cell receptor beta chains drawn from one sample of a study of T cell repertoires in cytomegalovirus infection. TCRdb re-called the reads with MiXCR, one entry per CDR3 protein. The repertoire holds roughly 760,000 distinct CDR3 sequences, with about 40% as singletons. The sequenced sample was PBMCs. Source of these receptors: a human donor in good health (CMV status not recorded). Some clones in this sample may be carry-over from other donors' samples. Each CDR3 is given with its conserved first and last residue. D genes are given only for firm matches. Not every row has a clone size; where given, it reads once, few, many or a size class.

TRBJ1-2	few	TRBV29-1	.	TGCAGCGTTGAGAAGGGGACATGGGGCTACACCTTC	CSVEKGTWGYTF
TRBJ1-1	.	TRBV7-9	.	TGTGCCAGCAGCCATTTAGTGGGCGTTGGGGATAACACTGAAGCTTTCTTT	CASSHLVGVGDNTEAFF
TRBJ2-1	few	TRBV6-1	.	TGTGCCAGCACTAACCTATATATGAGGAATGAGCAGTTCTTC	CASTNLYMRNEQFF
TRBJ2-2	.	TRBV24-1	.	TGTGCCACCAGGGGGGTCGGCACCGGGGAGCTGTTTTTT	CATRGVGTGELFF
TRBJ1-1	few	TRBV5-6	TRBD1	TGTGCCAGCAGCTCTTTAAAAACACAGGGGATAAGGGACACTGAAGCTTTCTTT	CASSSLKTQGIRDTEAFF
TRBJ1-1	few	TRBV12-3/TRBV12-4	TRBD1	TGTGCCAGCAGTTTAGGACAGGGGTCGGGCACTGAAGCTTTCTTT	CASSLGQGSGTEAFF
TRBJ2-2	few	TRBV7-4	.	TGTGCCAGCAGCTCCCGGACTGTCATGAGGTCCGGGGAGCTGTTTTTT	CASSSRTVMRSGELFF
TRBJ1-5	.	TRBV7-3	.	TGTGCCAGCAGCTTAACCTTTAATCAGCCCCAGCATTTT	CASSLTFNQPQHF
TRBJ2-5	few	TRBV5-4	TRBD2	TGTGCCAGCAGCCGGCGGGGGGCCCAAGAGACCCAGTACTTC	CASSRRGAQETQYF
TRBJ2-6	once	TRBV7-3	.	TGTGCCAGCAGCCCAAAGGGAGGGGCCAACGTCCTGACTTTC	CASSPKGGANVLTF
TRBJ2-2	.	TRBV27	TRBD2	TGTGCCAGCAGTCTCCGGACTAGCGGGGGGGGGAACACCGGGGAGCTGTTTTTT	CASSLRTSGGGNTGELFF
TRBJ2-5	.	TRBV4-2	TRBD2	TGTGCCAGCAGCTCCATTCGGGGGGGCCCAGAGACCCAGTACTTC	CASSSIRGGPETQYF
TRBJ2-7	few	TRBV12-3/TRBV12-4	.	TGTGCCAGCAGTGTGGGGGCAGGGTACTACGAGCAGTACTTC	CASSVGAGYYEQYF
TRBJ2-6	.	TRBV14	.	TGTGCCAGCAGCCACAGGGTTCGTGGGGCCAACGTCCTGACTTTC	CASSHRVRGANVLTF
TRBJ1-2	few	TRBV12-3/TRBV12-4	.	TGTGCCAGCAGTTTAGGAGAGGCGGGCGGCTACACCTTC	CASSLGEAGGYTF
TRBJ2-7	.	TRBV7-6	TRBD1	TGTGCCAGCAGCGCTAGTACCGGGACAGGGACCTACGAGCAGTACTTC	CASSASTGTGTYEQYF
TRBJ1-1	.	TRBV6-2/TRBV6-3	.	TGTGCCACCTATCAAATCCCGGGGGATCGGAACACTGAAGCTTTCTTT	CATYQIPGDRNTEAFF
TRBJ1-2	.	TRBV4-1	.	TGCGCCAGCAGCCAAGTAAAAGGGTCGGATGGCTACACCTTC	CASSQVKGSDGYTF
TRBJ1-1	.	TRBV2	TRBD1	TGTGCCAGCAGTCTTGCTCTATCGGGACAGGGGAACACTGAAGCTTTCTTT	CASSLALSGQGNTEAFF
TRBJ2-1	.	TRBV11-2	TRBD2	TGTGCCAGCAGCCGGGGACTAGCGGCCAACAATGAGCAGTTCTTC	CASSRGLAANNEQFF
TRBJ1-2	few	TRBV4-1	.	TGTGCCAGCAGCCAAGAGTTCGGCAGTGGCTACACCTTC	CASSQEFGSGYTF
TRBJ2-7	.	TRBV7-8	TRBD2	TGTGCCAGCAGCGATGCGGGGGGTTTCTCCTACGAGCAGTACTTC	CASSDAGGFSYEQYF
TRBJ2-7	.	TRBV28	.	TGTGCCAGCAGTCCCTCACGGGCCCAGCAGTACTTC	CASSPSRAQQYF
TRBJ2-3	few	TRBV5-1	.	TGCGCCAGCAGCTTGAGGGGAATCGGCACAGATACGCAGTATTTT	CASSLRGIGTDTQYF
TRBJ2-2	.	TRBV19	.	TGTGCCAGTACCCTTGCAGGAATGATCGTGAACACCGGGGAGCTGTTTTTT	CASTLAGMIVNTGELFF
TRBJ2-4	.	TRBV6-7	.	TGTGCCAGCAGTTACAAGGGTTCTGCCAAAAACATTCAGTACTTC	CASSYKGSAKNIQYF
TRBJ2-7	few	TRBV19	.	TGTGCCAGTAGTCTGTCTGGGCGGGGAACCTACGAGCAGTACTTC	CASSLSGRGTYEQYF
TRBJ2-1	.	TRBV29-1	TRBD1	TGCAGCGTTGAAGATTGGACAGGGGGGGAGAATGAGCAGTTCTTC	CSVEDWTGGENEQFF
TRBJ2-5	few	TRBV19	.	TGTGCCAGTAGTATGATAATAGGGATGGGGACCCAGTACTTC	CASSMIIGMGTQYF
TRBJ2-3	.	TRBV6-5	.	TGTGCCAGCAGTTACTCCATTGGATCAGATACGCAGTATTTT	CASSYSIGSDTQYF
TRBJ2-1	.	TRBV5-1	TRBD2	TGCGCCAGCAGCTTAGCGGGGGTTGATGTAGGGCAGTTCTTC	CASSLAGVDVGQFF
TRBJ2-7	.	TRBV5-6	.	TGTGCCAGCAGCCCTAATCATCACCCAGGGGGGCCGGGATACGAGCAGTACTTC	CASSPNHHPGGPGYEQYF
TRBJ2-4	few	TRBV7-9	TRBD1	TGTGCCAGCAGCTTAGGGTACAGGGGGGATGGTCAGCACTTC	CASSLGYRGDGQHF
TRBJ1-2	few	TRBV6-5	.	TGTGCCAGCAGTCCTACAGGAGTAAACTATGGCTACACCTTC	CASSPTGVNYGYTF
TRBJ2-1	.	TRBV11-3	.	TGTGCCAGCAGTTCTCTCTCTGGACCAATTCCTGGTGAGCAGTTCTTC	CASSSLSGPIPGEQFF
TRBJ2-7	.	TRBV6-2/TRBV6-3	TRBD2	TGTGCCAGCAGTTACGTGACGGGAGGCTTCAACGAGCAGTACTTC	CASSYVTGGFNEQYF
TRBJ2-1	.	TRBV4-1	.	TGTGCCAGCAGCCAAGATCAAGGGAAAGGGGCCAACAATGAGCAGTTCTTC	CASSQDQGKGANNEQFF
TRBJ2-1	.	TRBV3-1	.	TGTGCCAGCCAAATCAGGGGAACCTACAATGAGCAGTTCTTC	CASQIRGTYNEQFF
TRBJ2-6	few	TRBV6-1	.	TGTGCCACCAATTTTCACTCTGGGGCCAACGTCCTGACTTTC	CATNFHSGANVLTF
TRBJ1-4	few	TRBV10-3	.	TGTGCCATCAGTGAGAACCCCGGACCTAATGAAAAACTGTTTTTT	CAISENPGPNEKLFF
TRBJ1-4	few	TRBV11-2	.	TGTGCCAGCAGCTTCATCAAGGGCCGGGATGAAAAACTGTTTTTT	CASSFIKGRDEKLFF
TRBJ2-7	few	TRBV28	.	TGTGCCGGTGGAGGGTTGGCAGACTACGAGCAGTACTTC	CAGGGLADYEQYF
TRBJ2-5	few	TRBV7-2	TRBD2	TGTGCCAGCAGCTTAGTTCTAGCGGAAGAGGGTGGGGAGACCCAGTACTTC	CASSLVLAEEGGETQYF
TRBJ1-6	many	TRBV12-3/TRBV12-4	.	TGTGCCAGCAGTTTAAGCCAGACGAATTCACCCCTCCACTTT	CASSLSQTNSPLHF
TRBJ2-3	.	TRBV5-1	TRBD2	TGCGCCAGCAGCGTCGGGACTAGCGGAAGCACAGATACGCAGTATTTT	CASSVGTSGSTDTQYF
TRBJ2-7	.	TRBV29-1	TRBD1	TGCAGCGTTGCTACAGGGGTGGGAGCCTTGGGGGAGCAGTACTTC	CSVATGVGALGEQYF
TRBJ2-4	.	TRBV28	.	TGTGCCAGCGCTGGCGGGGTGGGAAACATTCAGTACTTC	CASAGGVGNIQYF
TRBJ2-2	once	TRBV20-1	TRBD2	TGCAGTGTCCATCGGGAGGCCGGGGAGCTGTTTTTT	CSVHREAGELFF
TRBJ2-1	.	TRBV2	TRBD2	TGTGCCAGCAGTGGAGCGGGAGTAGGCAATGAGCAGTTCTTC	CASSGAGVGNEQFF
TRBJ1-6	.	TRBV4-1	TRBD1	TGCGCCAGCAGCCAAGATACGGTAGGGGGCGGCTCACCCCTCCACTTT	CASSQDTVGGGSPLHF
TRBJ2-1	.	TRBV7-6	TRBD2	TGTGCCAGCAGCTTACGGGCGGGAGGGGATTACAATGAGCAGTTCTTC	CASSLRAGGDYNEQFF
TRBJ2-7	.	TRBV12-3/TRBV12-4	TRBD1	TGTGCCAGCAGTTTATTGACAGGGGGTTCGGATGAGCAGTACTTC	CASSLLTGGSDEQYF
TRBJ2-7	few	TRBV6-1	.	TGTGCCAGCAGTACGGGGCCTGCCTACGAGCAGTACTTC	CASSTGPAYEQYF
TRBJ1-5	.	TRBV20-1	.	TGCAGTGCTAGAATCGGTCAGCCCCAGCATTTT	CSARIGQPQHF